The 31 T cell receptor beta chains below were found in one sample sequenced in a study of graft-versus-host responses after intestinal transplantation. Sequencing used immunoSEQ multiplex PCR; TCRdb keeps in-frame clones, though not all of them. In the table there are 50,000 to 80,000 clones, 90% of which are singletons. Which antigens these TCRs recognize remains unknown. Sequenced here: unstimulated CD8+ T cells sorted from spleen or lymph node cells, sampled before transplant. The receptors originated from a human donor who was the organ donor for an intestinal transplant.

This chain connects TRBV4-2 to TRBJ2-1, with 7 bases that match TRBD2. The CDR3 extends over 18 amino acids. Germline CDR1 reads LGHNA; CDR2 reads YNFKEQ. V lost 3 bases, J lost 5 bases, and 16 bases stayed unmatched. The CDR3 protein is CASSQGVSGRREHNEQFF. DNA for the CDR3: TGTGCCAGCAGCCAGGGGGTTAGCGGGCGCAGGGAACACAATGAGCAGTTCTTC.

The CDR3 spells CASSVGGQPYNEQFF. The CDR3 DNA sequence: TGTGCCAGCAGCGTAGGGGGACAGCCCTACAATGAGCAGTTCTTC. The chain couples TRBV9 to TRBJ2-1; 7 nucleotides agree with TRBD1. The J segment lost 2 bases and the V segment lost 0 bases, leaving 2 bases of the junction unmatched. Germline CDR1 SGDLS, CDR2 YYNGEE. CDR3 size: 15 residues. The full variable domain, its missing parts supplied by reference TRBV9 and TRBJ2-1, is DSGVTQTPKHLITATGQRVTLRCSPRSGDLSVYWYQQSLDQGLQFLIQYYNGEERAKGNILERFSAQQFPDLHSELNLSSLELGDSALYFCASSVGGQPYNEQFFGPGTRLTVL.

V is TRBV7-2 and J is TRBJ1-2; perhaps TRBD1 as D (5 bases). CDR3 length: 16 residues. Germline CDR1 and CDR2: SGHTA and FQGNSA. Trimming stripped 2 bases from V and 13 bases from J, with 26 bases between. In DNA form, the CDR3 reads TGTGCCAGCAGCTTAACGGGGGTTAACATCTTCCTGGCCGGCACCTTC. Translating it yields CASSLTGVNIFLAGTF. Supplemented by reference TRBV7-2 and TRBJ1-2, the full variable domain reads GAGVSQSPSNKVTEKGKDVELRCDPISGHTALYWYRQSLGQGLEFLIYFQGNSAPDKSGLPSDRFSAERTGGSVSTLTIQRTQQEDSAVYLCASSLTGVNIFLAGTFGSGTRLTVV.

This rearrangement joins TRBV27 to TRBJ1-2; 9 bases fit TRBD1. Germline V gene lookup returns CDR1 MNHEY and CDR2 SMNVEV (reference sequence). The CDR3 sequence is 13 residues long. V shed 2 bases, J shed 6 bases, and the junction held 1 base outside the gene matches. The CDR3 here is CASSLRTGDGYTF. The DNA of the CDR3 is TGTGCCAGCAGTTTAAGGACAGGGGATGGCTACACCTTC.

In its sample, this clone was seen once. The chain joins TRBV27 to TRBJ2-7; TRBD1 aligns across 11 bases. V was clipped by 2 bases and J by 6 bases; unmatched bases: 12. The CDR3 loop spans 17 amino acids. Per the germline V gene, CDR1 is MNHEY and CDR2 is SMNVEV (reference sequence). CDR3 DNA: TGTGCCAGCAGTTTAAGGGGCACCGGGACAGGGGGTGTCGAGCAGTACTTC. It translates to CASSLRGTGTGGVEQYF.

The rearrangement links TRBV28 to TRBJ2-5; 7 bases line up with TRBD2. Judging by the DNA end, TRBJ2-7 fits better; the J call may be wrong. This CDR3 has 15 residues. Germline V gene data show CDR1 as MDHEN and CDR2 as SYDVKM. The CDR3 bases are TGTGCCAGCAGACCCCCGGGACTACTCTCCTACGAGCAGTACTTC. Translation: CASRPPGLLSYEQYF.

CDR3 DNA: TGTGCCAGCAGCCCGATGGTAGGGGCAAGTGAGCAGTACTTC. Translating gives CASSPMVGASEQYF. This chain joins TRBV5-8 and TRBJ2-7; a possible D gene is TRBD1 (5 bases). The CDR3 is 14 amino acids. V lost 4 bases and J 7 bases, leaving 18 bases between the germline ends. In germline, CDR1 is SGHTS, CDR2 YDEGEE.

This clone occurred once. This rearrangement joins TRBV5-5 to TRBJ2-5, with D tentatively TRBD2 (5 bases). With 4 bases removed from V and 5 bases from J, the gap between germline ends came to 15 bases. Germline assignment: CDR1 SGHKS and CDR2 YYEKEE (reference sequence). The CDR3 totals 14 residues. The CDR3 DNA is TGTGCCAGCAGCCCGCCGTCGGGAACGGAGACCCAGTACTTC. It translates to CASSPPSGTETQYF.

This chain uses TRBV5-1 with TRBJ2-7; TRBD1 is a possible D gene (6 bases). Looked up from germline, CDR1 is SGHRS and CDR2 is YFSETQ. The germline V and J ends were trimmed by 5 bases and 8 bases, with 14 bases remaining between them. The CDR3 is made up of 12 amino acids. DNA of the CDR3: TGCGCCAGCAGTTGGGACACCCTTCAGCAGTACTTC. Translation gives CASSWDTLQQYF.

The V and J genes are TRBV11-2 and TRBJ1-3; D is unclear. There are 16 residues in the CDR3. In germline, CDR1 is SGHAT, CDR2 FQNNGV. V lost 5 bases and J 0 bases, leaving 14 bases between the germline ends. In DNA, the CDR3 is TGTGCCAGCAGCCAGTTCGGCGGATCCTCTGGAAACACCATATATTTT. Translating gives CASSQFGGSSGNTIYF.

The genes are TRBV29-1 and TRBJ2-1; 13 nucleotides agree with TRBD2. The V and J ends lost 3 bases and 3 bases, in that order; junction bases with no gene match: 8. CDR1 and CDR2 (germline): SQVTM, ANQGSEA. The CDR3 spans 17 residues. DNA for the CDR3: TGCAGCGTTGACGGGACTAGCGGGACCATCAACTACAATGAGCAGTTCTTC. This gives the protein CSVDGTSGTINYNEQFF.

This clone showed up just a few times. Other DNA variants within this sample encode the same CDR3. The chain combines TRBV19 with TRBJ2-1; 11 bases are a match to TRBD2. Germline-derived CDR1 and CDR2 are LNHDA and SQIVND (reference sequence). The V and J ends lost 5 bases and 3 bases, in that order; junction bases with no gene match: 0. The CDR3 length is 14 residues. This CDR3 reads CASSGTSGYNEQFF. CDR3 in DNA: TGTGCCAGTAGTGGGACTAGCGGCTACAATGAGCAGTTCTTC.

The chain links TRBV10-1 to TRBJ1-1, with a possible D match to TRBD1 (5 bases). The CDR3 is 14 residues long. Germline assignment: CDR1 WNHNN and CDR2 SYGVQD (reference sequence). V lost 8 bases to trimming and J lost 7 bases, with 20 bases between them. This chain's CDR3 is CASREDTTHHEAFF. DNA for the CDR3: TGCGCCAGCCGGGAGGACACCACCCATCATGAAGCTTTCTTT.

This chain links TRBV28 with TRBJ2-7, with D possibly TRBD1 on 5 matching bases. The CDR3 runs to 14 residues. The V end was cut by 2 bases, the J end by 3 bases, with 11 bases between. Germline V gene sequence: CDR1 MDHEN, CDR2 SYDVKM. DNA for the CDR3: TGTGCCAGCAGTTTACCGCGCAGGGACTACGAGCAGTACTTC. Protein sequence: CASSLPRRDYEQYF.

The genes are TRBV6-5 and TRBJ2-7, with 13 bases lining up with TRBD2. The CDR3 covers 14 residues. The germline gives CDR1 MNHEY, CDR2 SVGAGI. The ends lost 6 bases at V and 4 bases at J; junction bases unmatched: 3. DNA of the CDR3: TGTGCCAGCAGACCGGGACTAGCGGGGTACGAGCAGTACTTC. Translating it yields CASRPGLAGYEQYF.

This chain uses TRBV19 with TRBJ2-2; TRBD2 matches 8 bases. CDR1 is LNHDA, CDR2 SQIVND, per germline (reference sequence). After removal of 5 bases from V and 6 bases from J, the junction contained 11 bases not matched to a gene. CDR3 size: 16 residues. CDR3: CASSPIQREGAGELFF. The CDR3, as DNA: TGTGCCAGTAGTCCAATACAACGGGAGGGGGCCGGGGAGCTGTTTTTT.

The rearrangement uses TRBV6-1 and TRBJ2-2; 9 bases are a match to TRBD1. Germline CDR1 reads MNHNS; CDR2 reads SASEGT. The junction had 8 bases not matched to a gene; V was cut back by 4 bases and J by 5 bases. This CDR3 comprises 16 residues. The DNA of the CDR3 is TGTGCCAGCAGTGGAATACAGGGGGCTTGGACCGGGGAGCTGTTTTTT. Its translation is CASSGIQGAWTGELFF.

This rearrangement joins TRBV9 to TRBJ2-1; D is uncertain. Trimming cost V 5 bases and J 7 bases, with 10 bases left between them. CDR1 is SGDLS, CDR2 YYNGEE, per germline. This CDR3 has 12 residues. CDR3 in amino acids: CASSTNQNEQFF. CDR3 nucleotide sequence: TGTGCCAGCAGTACTAACCAGAATGAGCAGTTCTTC.

The chain carries TRBV6-5 and TRBJ1-3, with 7 bases identical to TRBD1. CDR1 is MNHEY and CDR2 is SVGAGI in the germline V gene. Trimming cost V 6 bases and J 1 base; bases outside gene matches: 3. CDR3 length: 14 residues. DNA of the CDR3: TGTGCCAGCAGGGAACAGGGGTCTGGAAACACCATATATTTT. Protein: CASREQGSGNTIYF.

This rearrangement joins TRBV6-6 to TRBJ2-7, with a weak D call TRBD2 (5 bases). Germline CDR1 is MNHNY and CDR2 is SVGAGI (reference sequence). The CDR3 contains 15 residues. V lost 5 bases to trimming and J lost 5 bases, with 19 bases between them. The CDR3 region is CASSESERAKNEQYF. In DNA form, the CDR3 reads TGTGCCAGCAGTGAGAGCGAGAGGGCCAAGAACGAGCAGTACTTC.

This clone occurred a few times. The chain combines TRBV5-1 with TRBJ2-3, with 7 bases fitting TRBD2. This CDR3 is 15 amino acids long. The trim removed 7 bases at V and 4 bases at J, leaving 12 bases unmatched. The V gene's germline CDR1 is SGHRS and CDR2 YFSETQ. CDR3 sequence reads: CASPAGGRRADTQYF. CDR3 sequence (DNA): TGCGCCAGCCCGGCCGGGGGGAGAAGGGCAGATACGCAGTATTTT. The variable domain in full, with the rest retrieved from reference TRBV5-1 and TRBJ2-3, is KAGVTQTPRYLIKTRGQQVTLSCSPISGHRSVSWYQQTPGQGLQFLFEYFSETQRNKGNFPGRFSGRQFSNSRSEMNVSTLELGDSALYLCASPAGGRRADTQYFGPGTRLTVL.

V is TRBV7-6 and J is TRBJ1-5, with TRBD1 matching over 7 bases. CDR3 length: 15 residues. Losses at the gene ends were 4 bases for V and 2 bases for J; bases not matched to a gene: 5. Germline lookup yields CDR1 SGHVS and CDR2 FNYEAQ. The CDR3 DNA sequence: TGTGCCAGCAGCTCTTACAGGGGTCGCAATCAGCCCCAGCATTTT. Protein: CASSSYRGRNQPQHF.

The chain employs TRBV12-2 and TRBJ2-3; the table's D call of TRBD2 was not tested on the DNA. TRBV12-2 is shown as a pseudogene. The CDR3 covers 15 residues. This CDR3 is CASRLGSGGEYTQYF. CDR3 DNA sequence: TGTGCAAGTCGCTTAGGATCCGGAGGGGAATATACGCAGTATTTT.

The V gene is TRBV4-2, the J gene TRBJ2-1, with a possible D match to TRBD1 (6 bases). V was clipped by 0 bases and J by 4 bases, with 10 bases between them. Germline CDR1 and CDR2: LGHNA and YNFKEQ. The CDR3 length is 15 residues. Here the CDR3 reads CASSQDTGNYNEQFF. As DNA, the CDR3 is TGTGCCAGCAGCCAAGACACAGGGAATTACAATGAGCAGTTCTTC.

The chain joins TRBV9 to TRBJ2-2; tentative D call: TRBD2 (5 bases). Germline V gene data show CDR1 as SGDLS and CDR2 as YYNGEE. This CDR3 is built from 14 residues. V shed 7 bases and J shed 2 bases, with 12 bases lying between them. Here the CDR3 reads CASHGRGNTGELFF. The CDR3 DNA reads as TGTGCCAGCCACGGACGGGGTAACACCGGGGAGCTGTTTTTT.

This clone has only a few counts. V usage is TRBV19 and J usage is TRBJ2-5; 9 bases line up with TRBD2. Germline V gene lookup returns CDR1 LNHDA and CDR2 SQIVND (reference sequence). V shed 3 bases, J shed 4 bases, and the junction held 3 bases outside the gene matches. The CDR3 is 14 residues long. The chain's CDR3 is CASSIGLAPETQYF. The CDR3 region has the DNA TGTGCCAGTAGTATTGGACTAGCGCCAGAGACCCAGTACTTC.

The chain has TRBV28 and TRBJ2-1, with 14 bases aligning to TRBD2. Per germline, CDR1 MDHEN and CDR2 SYDVKM. CDR3 length equals 15 residues. V gave up 4 bases and J gave up 10 bases; unmatched junction bases: 6. The CDR3 is CASSSGLAGVREQFF. The CDR3 region has the DNA TGTGCCAGCAGTTCGGGACTAGCGGGAGTACGCGAGCAGTTCTTC. Using reference TRBV28 and TRBJ2-1 for the parts outside the CDR3, the full variable domain is DVKVTQSSRYLVKRTGEKVFLECVQDMDHENMFWYRQDPGLGLRLIYFSYDVKMKEKGDIPEGYSVSREKKERFSLILESASTNQTSMYLCASSSGLAGVREQFFGPGTRLTVL.

This clone has a single count. V gene TRBV6-6 combines with J gene TRBJ2-7; TRBD2 aligns across 9 bases. V was clipped by 4 bases and J by 0 bases; unmatched bases: 7. CDR3 length equals 16 residues. Germline V gene sequence: CDR1 MNHNY, CDR2 SVGAGI (reference sequence). As DNA, the CDR3 is TGTGCCAGCAGTTTGGGGACTAGCCTGAGCTCCTACGAGCAGTACTTC. As protein: CASSLGTSLSSYEQYF.

The table lists this clone with a count of one. The chain has TRBV5-1 and TRBJ2-1; D perhaps matches TRBD2 (5 bases). Germline V lookup: CDR1 SGHRS, CDR2 YFSETQ. Trimming took 0 bases from V and 5 from J, leaving 15 bases between them. The CDR3 contains 16 residues. The CDR3 DNA reads TGCGCCAGCAGCTTGGGACTAACAGTGGTGAACAATGAGCAGTTCTTC. Translation: CASSLGLTVVNNEQFF.

This chain connects TRBV7-6 to TRBJ2-7; D may be TRBD1 (6 bases). Looked up from germline, CDR1 is SGHVS and CDR2 is FNYEAQ. The CDR3 runs 14 residues. V dropped 5 bases and J dropped 4 bases, with 15 bases sitting between them. The CDR3 DNA sequence: TGTGCCAGCAGCGCCCGATTACAGGGTTACGAGCAGTACTTC. Amino acids: CASSARLQGYEQYF.

This sequence joins TRBV28 and TRBJ1-2; weak D call: TRBD1 (5 bases). Germline V gives CDR1 MDHEN, CDR2 SYDVKM. V was clipped by 3 bases and J by 8 bases, with 7 bases between them. CDR3 length equals 11 residues. CDR3 coding DNA: TGTGCCAGCAGTTTGGGGGGGGGCTACACCTTC. Translating gives CASSLGGGYTF.